The next 6 T cell receptor beta chains were all read from a single sample in a study of brain T cells in children with intractable seizures. Time point reported: blood from clinic visit 5 months post-surgery; TSC patient then seizure free. Libraries were prepared by immunoSEQ multiplex PCR; TCRdb keeps only in-frame clonotypes and omits some of them. The sample has about 340,000 clones; over 90% are singletons. The material sequenced was peripheral blood, taken around 5 months after surgery. All receptors derive from a boy under two years old with tuberous sclerosis and intractable seizures.

The gene calls are TRBV14 and TRBJ2-1; D remains unclear. V lost 4 bases, J lost 0 bases, and 10 bases lay in between. Per germline, CDR1 SGHDN and CDR2 FVKESK. The CDR3 loop spans 15 amino acids. The CDR3 sequence is CASSPTRFSYNEQFF. CDR3 sequence (DNA): TGTGCCAGCAGCCCGACCCGGTTCTCCTACAATGAGCAGTTCTTC. Variable domain in full (rest from reference TRBV14 and TRBJ2-1): EAGVTQFPSHSVIEKGQTVTLRCDPISGHDNLYWYRRVMGKEIKFLLHFVKESKQDESGMPNNRFLAERTGGTYSTLKVQPAELEDSGVYFCASSPTRFSYNEQFFGPGTRLTVL.

The rearrangement joins TRBV9 to TRBJ2-1, with no clear D. This CDR3 region has 12 residues. V lost 0 bases and J lost 4, with 2 bases in between. Germline V lookup: CDR1 SGDLS, CDR2 YYNGEE. CDR3 amino acids: CASSVGYNEQFF. The CDR3 DNA sequence: TGTGCCAGCAGCGTAGGGTACAATGAGCAGTTCTTC.

The chain uses TRBV3-1 (or the pseudogene TRBV3-2) and TRBJ1-1; no reliable D call. The ends were cut back, 3 bases at V and 2 bases at J, with 16 bases in the middle. The length of the CDR3 is 16 residues. Germline CDR1 LGHDT, CDR2 YNNKEL (reference sequence). CDR3 coding DNA: TGTGCCAGCAGCCATGGACTCCGGAGAACTAACACTGAAGCTTTCTTT. Encoded protein: CASSHGLRRTNTEAFF.

This clone was picked up one time. The chain joins TRBV11-3 to TRBJ2-2; D gene uncertain. V lost 3 bases, J lost 5 bases, and 10 bases lay in between. The germline CDR1 and CDR2 sequences are SGHNT and YENEEA. This CDR3 contains 14 residues. CDR3 residues: CASSLEPLTGELFF. The CDR3 DNA reads TGTGCCAGCAGCTTGGAACCTTTAACCGGGGAGCTGTTTTTT.

The rearrangement links TRBV14 to TRBJ2-1; D is perhaps TRBD2 (6 bases). This CDR3 spans 19 amino acids. Per the germline V gene, CDR1 is SGHDN and CDR2 is FVKESK. V lost 0 bases and J 0 bases, leaving 18 bases between the germline ends. In nucleotides, the CDR3 is TGTGCCAGCAGCCAAGAGGGGGGTTACCGACTTAGCTCCTACAATGAGCAGTTCTTC. Protein sequence: CASSQEGGYRLSSYNEQFF.

The CDR3 reads CASSLNGKGETQYF. The CDR3 DNA reads as TGTGCCAGCAGTTTAAATGGGAAAGGAGAGACCCAGTACTTC. The genes are TRBV28 and TRBJ2-5; D gene uncertain. Between the trimmed V and J ends, which lost 2 bases and 4 bases, there was a span of 11 bases. CDR1 and CDR2 (germline): MDHEN, SYDVKM. The CDR3 loop spans 14 amino acids.